This T cell receptor (beta chain) was recorded in a study of T cells in Graves' hyperthyroidism and ophthalmopathy. The study, taken as a whole, reports: Ophthalmopathy was told apart from stable hyperthyroidism by a 13 V-J model. Ophthalmopathy got predicted by the model a median 6.5 months before its onset.

This clonotype was recorded a few times. Its antigen remains unknown. TCR beta CDR3 regions were amplified from RNA. The HTBI primer set served for first-round RT-PCR of the TCR CDR3. TCRdb passed the multiplex PCR reads through MiXCR, listing each CDR3 protein once. The sample contains about 660,000 distinct CDR3 sequences, just under 45% of which appear only once. Trimming pared 6 bases from V and 2 bases from J, leaving 11 bases between. This CDR3 contains 15 residues. The V gene's germline CDR1 is SNHLY and CDR2 FYNNEI. Uncontrolled infections, other autoimmune diseases, pregnancy or lactation led to exclusion of patients. Clinicians diagnosed patients from clinical symptoms, serum thyroxine and TRAb, thyroid ultrasound and orbital computed tomography.

The rearrangement joins TRBV2 to TRBJ1-6, with unresolved D. This clonotype originated in an adult man with Graves' disease, either hyperthyroidism or ophthalmopathy (not recorded which). Sequenced input: peripheral blood or thyroid tissue (not recorded which). In nucleotides, the CDR3 is TGTGCCAGCAGCCGCCGGGCCGCCTATAATTCACCCCTCCACTTT. Translation: CASSRRAAYNSPLHF.